The present T cell receptor (beta chain) was sequenced within a study of blood T cells in healthy people across ages. Study-level results: Unknown donor CMV status possibly confounded expanded clonotype changes. Both higher diversity and more naive CD4+ cells marked long-lived donors when set against aged donors.

Regarding this clonotype: The antigen remains unidentified. The junction does not match germline at one end; this may be a read error.

Germline V lookup: CDR1 SGHKS, CDR2 YYEKEE (reference sequence). CDR3 length: 14 amino acids. The use of a sample-barcoded 5' primer and a J-beta primer mix characterized a second PCR of roughly 7 to 11 cycles. TCRdb processed the 5' RACE reads anew with MiXCR; each CDR3 protein has one entry. The sample gives around 1.1 million distinct CDR3 sequences, roughly two fifths of which show up once; around 13% is in the top ten. The receptor was isolated from a man younger than 35 in good health. This chain uses TRBV5-5 with TRBJ1-1, with D possibly being TRBD1 (6 bases). The sample comprised blood. The CDR3 loop reads CASSWGLVNTEVFF. The CDR3 bases are TGTGCCAGCAGCTGGGGGCTGGTGAACACTGAAGTTTTCTTT.